The 28 T cell receptor beta chains below come from one sample, sequenced in a study of cytomegalovirus exposure and HLA in healthy donors. The PCR was carried out with 60 Vbeta primers and 13 Jbeta primers. Here immunoSEQ multiplex PCR was the method, and the copy in TCRdb shows in-frame clones only, minus some. Counted here are 90,000 or so clones, 80% to 90% occurring once; the ten biggest clones make up less than 4%. The sequenced material came from PBMCs. These receptors all stem from a man in his thirties or forties in good health and CMV-seropositive.

The gene calls are TRBV6-4 and TRBJ2-2; 7 nucleotides agree with TRBD1. Germline CDR1 and CDR2: MRHNA and SNTAGT. The CDR3 loop spans 14 amino acids. The V gene end was trimmed by 6 bases and the J gene end by 3 bases; junction bases not matched to a gene: 4. Written as DNA, the CDR3 is TGTGCCAGCAGACCTGACAGGGACACCGGGGAGCTGTTTTTT. Translated, it gives CASRPDRDTGELFF.

This chain links TRBV9 with TRBJ2-2; no firm D call. Deletions cut 3 bases from V and 4 bases from J, with 7 bases between. There are 13 residues in the CDR3. The germline CDR1 and CDR2 sequences are SGDLS and YYNGEE. The CDR3 protein is CASSGDFTGELFF. The CDR3 nucleotides are TGTGCCAGCAGCGGCGACTTCACCGGGGAGCTGTTTTTT.

A word on this clone: Other nucleotide sequences from this sample produce the same CDR3. The genes are TRBV7-7 and TRBJ1-1, with TRBD1 identical over 7 bases. Germline V gene data show CDR1 as SSHAT and CDR2 as FNYEAQ (reference sequence). The CDR3 loop spans 15 amino acids. The V segment lost 1 base and the J segment 1 base; nucleotides outside the gene matches: 3. The CDR3 sequence: CASSLVGTENTEAFF. DNA for the CDR3: TGTGCCAGCAGCTTAGTAGGGACAGAGAACACTGAAGCTTTCTTT.

The rearrangement links TRBV30 to TRBJ2-7; D might be TRBD2 (5 bases). Germline assignment: CDR1 GTSNPN and CDR2 SVGIG (reference sequence). CDR3 length: 14 amino acids. V lost 1 base and J 1 base, leaving 11 bases between the germline ends. The CDR3 here is CAWSGGRRSYEQYF. The CDR3 coding sequence is TGTGCCTGGAGTGGTGGGAGAAGGTCCTACGAGCAGTACTTC.

For the CDR3, the DNA is TGCAGCGTTTCAAAGCGGGAGGGCCTTGAGCAGTACTTC. Protein: CSVSKREGLEQYF. V gene TRBV29-1 combines with J gene TRBJ2-7; 10 bases are shared with TRBD2. J gave up 7 bases and V 5 bases, and 8 bases lay outside the gene matches. CDR1 is SQVTM and CDR2 is ANQGSEA in the germline V gene. The CDR3 runs 13 residues.

The chain has TRBV25-1 and TRBJ2-1; perhaps TRBD1 as D (6 bases). Between the trimmed V and J ends, which lost 1 base and 6 bases, there was a span of 16 bases. The germline V gene has CDR1 MGHDK and CDR2 SYGVNS. This CDR3 region has 16 residues. CDR3 loop: CASSELDSRGVNEQFF. The CDR3, as DNA: TGTGCCAGCAGTGAATTGGACAGTCGAGGGGTCAATGAGCAGTTCTTC.

The genes are TRBV6-5 and TRBJ2-7, with 10 positions matching TRBD2. Losses at the gene ends were 4 bases for V and 2 bases for J; bases not matched to a gene: 8. Germline V CDR1 and CDR2: MNHEY, SVGAGI. The CDR3 consists of 16 residues. The chain's CDR3 is CASSSLAGVKAYEQYF. The CDR3 DNA follows: TGTGCCAGCAGTTCGCTAGCGGGAGTAAAAGCCTACGAGCAGTACTTC.

This sequence joins TRBV28 and TRBJ1-2; D gene uncertain. Germline loops: CDR1 MDHEN, CDR2 SYDVKM. This CDR3 has 14 amino acids. Trimming shortened V by 4 bases and J by 4 bases, and 13 bases separated the two germline ends. This CDR3 is CASSSHDTPYGYTF. CDR3 DNA sequence: TGTGCCAGCAGTTCCCATGACACCCCCTATGGCTACACCTTC.

The chain carries TRBV6-5 and TRBJ1-2; 7 bases line up with TRBD1. This CDR3 region has 16 residues. Trimming took 4 bases from V and 6 from J; bases not matched to a gene: 14. Germline-derived CDR1 and CDR2 are MNHEY and SVGAGI. The CDR3 loop reads CASSSLSGQRVHGYTF. CDR3 sequence (DNA): TGTGCCAGCAGTTCTTTGTCGGGACAGCGGGTCCATGGCTACACCTTC.

The CDR3 spells CATSRGTSQETQYF. The CDR3 bases are TGTGCCACCAGCAGAGGTACCAGTCAAGAGACCCAGTACTTC. The rearrangement joins TRBV15 to TRBJ2-5, with D hard to call. CDR3 length: 14 residues. In germline, CDR1 is LNHNV, CDR2 YYDKDF (reference sequence). Trimming cost V 1 base and J 2 bases, with 8 bases left between them.

This sequence joins TRBV25-1 and TRBJ1-1; 7 bases align to TRBD1. Looked up from germline, CDR1 is MGHDK and CDR2 is SYGVNS. Trimming cost V 0 bases and J 0 bases; bases outside gene matches: 1. The CDR3 totals 15 residues. CDR3 nucleotides: TGTGCCAGCAGTGAATACGGGACAGTGAACACTGAAGCTTTCTTT. Translation gives CASSEYGTVNTEAFF.

This clone was seen more than once but under ten times. This chain connects TRBV4-1 to TRBJ2-7, with 7 bases identical to TRBD2. Germline V CDR1 and CDR2: MGHRA, YSYEKL. The CDR3 is 16 residues long. J gave up 3 bases and V 0 bases, and 8 bases lay outside the gene matches. This CDR3 is CASSQDSETSYYEQYF. The DNA for the CDR3 is TGCGCCAGCAGCCAAGACAGTGAGACTAGCTACTACGAGCAGTACTTC.

The chain carries TRBV11-2 and TRBJ2-3; 9 bases align to TRBD2. Germline V gene lookup returns CDR1 SGHAT and CDR2 FQNNGV. The J segment lost 7 bases and the V segment lost 1 base, leaving 9 bases of the junction unmatched. There are 16 residues in the CDR3. The CDR3 region has the DNA TGTGCCAGCAGCTTAGGGATTGGGCTAGCGGGAAATACGCAGTATTTT. Translated, it gives CASSLGIGLAGNTQYF.

V and J are TRBV28 and TRBJ1-5, with 9 bases identical to TRBD1. V was pared by 5 bases and J by 4 bases, with 9 bases of the junction left unmatched. Germline V gene data show CDR1 as MDHEN and CDR2 as SYDVKM. This CDR3 region has 16 residues. CDR3 DNA sequence: TGTGCCAGCAGTAAAACCGTTGGGACAGGGAATCAGCCCCAGCATTTT. Amino acids: CASSKTVGTGNQPQHF.

The chain combines TRBV6-5 with TRBJ2-7; maybe TRBD1 (5 bases). V lost 0 bases to trimming and J lost 6 bases, with 12 bases between them. The germline gives CDR1 MNHEY, CDR2 SVGAGI. This CDR3 contains 14 residues. CDR3 sequence reads: CASSYSKGLGEQYF. For the CDR3, the DNA is TGTGCCAGCAGTTACTCGAAGGGGCTTGGCGAGCAGTACTTC.

The rearrangement uses TRBV11-3 and TRBJ2-1; 12 bases are a match to TRBD2. The CDR3 has 17 residues. J was trimmed by 8 bases and V by 5 bases; bases with no gene match: 13. Germline-derived CDR1 and CDR2 are SGHNT and YENEEA. The CDR3 here is CASSRRLAGDDSDEQFF. The CDR3 DNA sequence: TGTGCCAGCAGCCGACGACTAGCGGGAGATGATAGTGATGAGCAGTTCTTC.

CDR3 DNA: TGTGCCATCAGCCAAGCGGGAGTCCCCTACGAGCAGTACTTC. This codes for CAISQAGVPYEQYF. This chain connects TRBV10-3 to TRBJ2-7, with 8 bases that match TRBD2. The CDR3 is 14 residues long. Germline V gives CDR1 ENHRY, CDR2 SYGVKD. J gave up 2 bases and V 6 bases, and 6 bases lay outside the gene matches.

The chain has TRBV5-1 and TRBJ1-4; D perhaps matches TRBD1 (5 bases). From germline, CDR1 is SGHRS and CDR2 YFSETQ. This CDR3 is built from 13 residues. V shed 4 bases and J shed 5 bases, with 9 bases lying between them. In nucleotides, the CDR3 is TGCGCCAGCAGCGAGGGGAGGAATGAAAAACTGTTTTTT. Protein: CASSEGRNEKLFF.

This chain links TRBV5-1 with TRBJ2-5, with 7 bases lining up with TRBD2. Trimming cost V 4 bases and J 1 base; bases outside gene matches: 4. The germline V gene has CDR1 SGHRS and CDR2 YFSETQ. This CDR3 comprises 14 residues. The CDR3 nucleotides are TGCGCCAGCAGCATTCCGGGGGGCCAAGAGACCCAGTACTTC. Its protein is CASSIPGGQETQYF.

The chain is built from TRBV27 and TRBJ2-7, with unresolved D. The V end lost 5 bases, the J end lost 4 bases, and 12 bases lay between the germline ends. CDR3 size: 13 residues. The germline gives CDR1 MNHEY, CDR2 SMNVEV (reference sequence). This CDR3 reads CASSNRYSYEQYF. As DNA, the CDR3 is TGTGCCAGCAGTAACCGCTATTCGTACGAGCAGTACTTC.

This clone was counted a few times. V and J are TRBV2 and TRBJ1-1; no firm D call. This CDR3 comprises 14 residues. Looked up from germline, CDR1 is SNHLY and CDR2 is FYNNEI. Trimming stripped 1 base from V and 4 bases from J, with 10 bases between. The CDR3 reads CASSEGSYGTEAFF. As DNA, the CDR3 is TGTGCCAGCAGTGAAGGGTCGTACGGCACTGAAGCTTTCTTT.

V gene TRBV14 combines with J gene TRBJ1-2; D is unclear. V shed 1 base and J shed 4 bases, with 10 bases lying between them. Germline CDR1 reads SGHDN; CDR2 reads FVKESK. The CDR3 is 14 residues long. CDR3 sequence (DNA): TGTGCCAGCAGCCAAGTTGCAGGAGGCTATGGCTACACCTTC. Encoded protein: CASSQVAGGYGYTF.

This chain connects TRBV4-1 to TRBJ2-1; no clear D gene. V lost 2 bases, J lost 7 bases, and 6 bases lay in between. In germline, CDR1 is MGHRA, CDR2 YSYEKL. The CDR3 consists of 12 residues. CDR3 bases: TGCGCCAGCAGCCAAACTAATAATGAGCAGTTCTTC. Its translation is CASSQTNNEQFF.

The rearrangement links TRBV28 to TRBJ1-5, with 7 bases fitting TRBD1. The CDR3 has 12 residues. Trimming took 7 bases from V and 13 from J; bases not matched to a gene: 10. Germline values: CDR1 MDHEN, CDR2 SYDVKM. CDR3 region: CASTQEGAAQHF. In DNA form, the CDR3 reads TGTGCCAGCACCCAGGAGGGGGCAGCGCAGCATTTT.

As concerns this clone: The junction departs from germline at one end; a sequencing error may be responsible. The chain is built from TRBV25-1 and TRBJ2-7; D might be TRBD2 (5 bases). The CDR3 length is 12 residues. Germline CDR1 MGHDK, CDR2 SYGVNS. The CDR3 DNA reads TGTGCCAGCAGTGGTTACGGGAATACCGTGTTCTTC. Amino acid sequence: CASSGYGNTVFF.

The chain carries TRBV10-3 and TRBJ2-1, with 11 bases matching TRBD2. Trimming took 5 bases from V and 6 from J; bases not matched to a gene: 6. Germline V gives CDR1 ENHRY, CDR2 SYGVKD. The CDR3 totals 15 residues. The CDR3 nucleotides are TGTGCCATCAGTTTAACTAGCGGGAGTGGCAATGAGCAGTTCTTC. This encodes CAISLTSGSGNEQFF.

The chain uses TRBV6-1 and TRBJ1-1, with D unresolved. Germline V gene data show CDR1 as MNHNS and CDR2 as SASEGT. Between the trimmed V and J ends, which lost 5 bases and 4 bases, there was a span of 17 bases. This CDR3 contains 15 residues. The CDR3 sequence is CASSRGLGLGTEAFF. CDR3 coding DNA: TGTGCCAGCAGTCGCGGACTGGGATTGGGCACTGAAGCTTTCTTT.

The rearrangement uses TRBV28 and TRBJ2-1; the match to TRBD1 covers 8 bases. The CDR3 loop spans 14 amino acids. The ends lost 6 bases at V and 9 bases at J; junction bases unmatched: 10. Per the germline V gene, CDR1 is MDHEN and CDR2 is SYDVKM. The CDR3 reads CASSPRGRSGEQFF. CDR3 DNA: TGTGCCAGCAGCCCCAGGGGGCGCTCAGGTGAGCAGTTCTTC.